These T cell receptor beta chains were read from a single sample in a study of blood T cell repertoires in COVID-19. TCRdb's copy holds only in-frame clones and misses some; the assay was immunoSEQ multiplex PCR. The sample carries 200,000 to 250,000 clones, about 85% recorded once. The sequenced material came from peripheral blood. The receptors were sampled from a woman between 18 and 29 years old who had recovered from COVID-19. CDR3s include the opening cysteine and the closing phenylalanine or tryptophan. A D gene is named only where the DNA matches it firmly. Expanded clones get a size class; other rows say once, few or many, or leave the size out.

clone_size j_call v_call d_call cdr3_nt cdr3_aa
NA TRBJ1-5 TRBV6-2/TRBV6-3 TRBD1 TGTGCCAGCAGTCGTGCCGGGACAGAAAGAGGGCAGCCCCAGCATTTT CASSRAGTERGQPQHF
NA TRBJ2-3 TRBV29-1 TRBD2 TGCAGCGGGGCCCTAGCGGGAGGGCCTTCAGAGGTGGCAGATACGCAGTATTTT CSGALAGGPSEVADTQYF
NA TRBJ2-1 TRBV6-5 TRBD2 TGTGCCAGCAGTACTAGCGGGATTTTTAATGAGCAGTTCTTC CASSTSGIFNEQFF
NA TRBJ2-7 TRBV7-2 NA TGTGCCAGCAGCTTAGCGCAGACAGACTCCTACGAGCAGTACTTC CASSLAQTDSYEQYF
few TRBJ2-7 TRBV7-2 TRBD1 TGTGCCAGCAACTTAGGGACAGGGGGCTACGAGCAGTACTTC CASNLGTGGYEQYF
NA TRBJ1-1 TRBV5-6 TRBD1 TGTGCCAGCAGCCCGGGGGACAGGGTGTACACTGAAGCTTTCTTT CASSPGDRVYTEAFF
NA TRBJ2-3 TRBV10-3 TRBD1 TGTGCCATCAGTGAGGGCGACAGGGGGCGTAGCACAGATACGCAGTATTTT CAISEGDRGRSTDTQYF
NA TRBJ1-6 TRBV6-5 NA TGTGCCAGCAGTTACTCCAGGGAGGGTAATTCACCCCTCCACTTT CASSYSREGNSPLHF
once TRBJ2-1 TRBV5-4 TRBD2 TGTGCCAGCAGGGAAGGACTAGCGGGAGCCCCCGGCTCCTACAATGAGCAGTTCTTC CASREGLAGAPGSYNEQFF
NA TRBJ2-2 TRBV30 NA TGTGCCCGGACAGAGACAAACACCGGGGAGCTGTTTTTT CARTETNTGELFF
once TRBJ2-1 TRBV6-2/TRBV6-3 TRBD2 TGTGCCAGCAGTTACGGCGCGGGAGTTTACAATGAGCAGTTCTTC CASSYGAGVYNEQFF
NA TRBJ1-1 TRBV25-1 NA TGTGCCAGCAGTGCACAGGGCCGGACTGAAGCTTTCTTT CASSAQGRTEAFF
NA TRBJ2-3 TRBV10-1 NA TGCGCCAGCAGCTATTCAGATACGCAGTATTTT CASSYSDTQYF
once TRBJ2-7 TRBV19 TRBD2 TGTGCCAGTACTGTGACTAGCGGGTCCTACGAGCAGTACTTC CASTVTSGSYEQYF
NA TRBJ1-2 TRBV2 TRBD1 TGTGCCAGCAGTGAATGGCAGGGGGCCGGTGGCTACACCTTC CASSEWQGAGGYTF
NA TRBJ2-7 TRBV29-1 NA TGCAGCGTTGATCAGCAGGGTTTCCCCTACGAGCAGTACTTC CSVDQQGFPYEQYF
NA TRBJ2-6 TRBV6-2/TRBV6-3 NA TGTGCCAGCAGCCCCCCCACTGGGGCCAACGTCCTGACTTTC CASSPPTGANVLTF
NA TRBJ2-7 TRBV18 TRBD2 TGTGCCAGCTCACCACTGCGACTAGCGGCGGGGGAGCAGTACTTC CASSPLRLAAGEQYF
NA TRBJ1-2 TRBV6-1 TRBD1 TGTGCCAGCAGTGATAGGGGCCGGGACAGAGAGGTAGCTAACTATGGCTACACCTTC CASSDRGRDREVANYGYTF
few TRBJ2-7 TRBV5-4 TRBD1 TGTGCCAGCAGCTCTACTGACCGGACAGGGGGCATTCATCCCTACGAGCAGTACTTC CASSSTDRTGGIHPYEQYF
NA TRBJ1-1 TRBV7-9 NA TGTGCCAGCAGCCCCCCCTGGAGGACTGAAGCTTTCTTT CASSPPWRTEAFF
NA TRBJ2-4 TRBV12-2 NA TGTGCAAGTCGCTTCAGGAGTCAACCTAGCGGGAGGGCCGGACTAGCCAAAAACATTCAGTACTTC CASRFRSQPSGRAGLAKNIQYF
few TRBJ2-7 TRBV7-9 TRBD1 TGTGCCAGCAGTATCGGACAGGGGGCGAACGAGCAGTACTTC CASSIGQGANEQYF
NA TRBJ1-2 TRBV5-8 NA TGTGCCAGCAGATCAGGGATTTCCCTCATAAGTGGCTACACCTTC CASRSGISLISGYTF
NA TRBJ2-1 TRBV7-3 TRBD1 TGTGCCAGCAGCGCGACCGGGACAGCATACAATGAGCAGTTCTTC CASSATGTAYNEQFF
NA TRBJ2-1 TRBV18 TRBD2 TGTGCCAGCTCACCTCCTCCGTCTTCCGGGAGGTCCAATGAGCAGTTCTTC CASSPPPSSGRSNEQFF
NA TRBJ1-2 TRBV10-2 NA TGCGCCAGCAGTGACTCCGGGACAAACCATGGCTACACCTTC CASSDSGTNHGYTF
once TRBJ2-1 TRBV9 TRBD2 TGTGCCAGCAGCGTAGAAAGAGGAGCTAGCGGGAGGGGAGACAATGAGCAGTTCTTC CASSVERGASGRGDNEQFF
NA TRBJ1-4 TRBV7-9 TRBD1 TGTGCCAGCAGCTTAGCGGGACAGAGCAATGAAAAACTGTTTTTT CASSLAGQSNEKLFF
NA TRBJ2-1 TRBV4-3 TRBD2 TGCGCCAGCAGGGGGACTAGCGGGAGGGCTCCCTATGAGCAGTTCTTC CASRGTSGRAPYEQFF
NA TRBJ2-5 TRBV30 NA TGTGCCTGGAATACAGGGTTGCAAGAGACCCAGTACTTC CAWNTGLQETQYF
NA TRBJ2-3 TRBV5-1 NA TGCGCCAGCAGCTTGGCTCAGGGGACCCCAGGTACGCAGTATTTT CASSLAQGTPGTQYF
NA TRBJ2-3 TRBV6-4 NA TGTGCCAGCAGTGACGGGGCGACAGATACGCAGTATTTT CASSDGATDTQYF
NA TRBJ2-3 TRBV7-6 TRBD2 TGTGCCAGCAGAGAGGGACTAGCGCTCACAGATACGCAGTATTTT CASREGLALTDTQYF
NA TRBJ2-4 TRBV15 NA TGTGCCACCAGCGGTTCTAGCGCCCAACTAGCCAAAAACATTCAGTACTTC CATSGSSAQLAKNIQYF
NA TRBJ1-1 TRBV9 TRBD1 TGTGCCAGCAGCGTAGATGGGACAGGGGACACTGAAGCTTTCTTT CASSVDGTGDTEAFF
NA TRBJ1-2 TRBV3-1/TRBV3-2 TRBD1 TGTGCCAGCAGCCCCCGGGACAGATGGGGCTACACCTTC CASSPRDRWGYTF
few TRBJ2-7 TRBV5-4 NA TGTGCCAGCAGCTTGAACGTCCGGGAGCAGTACTTC CASSLNVREQYF
few TRBJ2-7 TRBV5-4 TRBD1 TGTGCCAGCAGCTTGGCCGCAGGGGGCTACTCCTACGAGCAGTACTTC CASSLAAGGYSYEQYF
NA TRBJ1-2 TRBV6-1 NA TGTGCCAGCAGTGAAGGTCTATTTGTTGGCAGGTCCCCTAACTATGGCTACACCTTC CASSEGLFVGRSPNYGYTF
NA TRBJ1-2 TRBV6-6 TRBD1 TGTGCCAGCAGTGATTTGACAGGGGCAGGTGGCTACACCTTC CASSDLTGAGGYTF
once TRBJ2-1 TRBV7-9 NA TGTGCCAGCAGACACGTGGCTGGTGAGCAGTTCTTC CASRHVAGEQFF